Listed here are 27 T cell receptor beta chains from one sample, sequenced in a study of breast tumors, draining lymph nodes, adjacent tissues. TCRdb independently ran MiXCR on the multiplex PCR reads; one entry per CDR3 protein. The sample holds 200,000 to 300,000 distinct CDR3 sequences, about 30% seen once. Samples came from axillary lymph nodes draining the breast cancer. Sequenced: axillary lymph node tissue. These TCRs come from a female donor with breast cancer. Some clones in this sample may be carry-over from other donors' samples.

In regard to this clonotype: This is likely a read error, given that the CDR3 carries no conserved phenylalanine or tryptophan at its end. The chain couples TRBV3-1 to TRBJ2-7; perhaps TRBD1 as D (6 bases). The V and J ends lost 3 bases and 3 bases respectively, with 15 bases between them. Germline V lookup: CDR1 LGHDT, CDR2 YNNKEL (reference sequence). This CDR3 has 15 residues. The CDR3 spells CASSHAWDTIYEQYL. The CDR3 DNA follows: TGTGCCAGCAGCCACGCCTGGGACACTATCTACGAGCAGTACCTC.

Note on this clonotype: A single base separates this from a much larger clone, so it may be a read error. The chain employs TRBV5-1 and TRBJ2-1; TRBD1 is a possible D gene (6 bases). The CDR3 loop spans 14 amino acids. The V end was cut by 6 bases, the J end by 8 bases, with 18 bases between. Germline CDR1 SGHRS, CDR2 YFSETQ. DNA for the CDR3: TGCGCCAGCAACTTCCGGGGCAGGGGCCATGAGCAGTTCTTC. It is translated as CASNFRGRGHEQFF.

Points on this clonotype: This may stem from a read error, because a much larger clone lies one nucleotide away. This chain uses TRBV19 with TRBJ2-7; TRBD1 is a possible D gene (5 bases). The CDR3 spans 14 residues. Germline-derived CDR1 and CDR2 are LNHDA and SQIVND (reference sequence). The CDR3 DNA reads TGTGCCAGTAATCGGCAGGGTCAGTCCTACGAGCGGTACTTC. It encodes CASNRQGQSYERYF.

This clonotype was seen many times. The chain combines TRBV20-1 with TRBJ2-2; a weak D match, TRBD1 (5 bases). V lost 7 bases and J 5 bases, leaving 14 bases between the germline ends. The CDR3 spans 13 residues. Germline V CDR1 and CDR2: DFQATT, SNEGSKA (reference sequence). CDR3 sequence (DNA): TGCAGTGTAACAGGTTTTAGGACCGGGGAGCTGTTTTTT. Its protein product is CSVTGFRTGELFF.

There are a few counts of this clonotype. A much bigger clone sits one base away, suggesting this may be a read error. The rearrangement links TRBV11-1 to TRBJ1-2; D gene ambiguous. The V gene's germline CDR1 is SGHAT and CDR2 FQDESV (reference sequence). The CDR3 covers 14 residues. The V end lost 2 bases, the J end lost 4 bases, and 11 bases lay between the germline ends. CDR3 residues: CASSLSGNTYGYTF. The CDR3 coding sequence is TGTGCCAGCAGCTTATCCGGAAACACCTATGGCTACACCTTC.

This clonotype was recorded many times. This rearrangement joins TRBV12-3 or TRBV12-4 to TRBJ2-3; unclear D gene. The V end lost 2 bases, the J end lost 4 bases, and 10 bases lay between the germline ends. The CDR3 spans 14 residues. Here the CDR3 reads CASSLMSEADTQYF. CDR3 bases: TGTGCCAGCAGTTTAATGAGCGAGGCAGATACGCAGTATTTT.

Ten or more counts support this clonotype. The V and J genes are TRBV11-3 and TRBJ2-3; 7 bases are shared with TRBD2. The CDR3 runs to 11 residues. The J segment lost 5 bases and the V segment lost 8 bases, leaving 1 base of the junction unmatched. The V gene's germline CDR1 is SGHNT and CDR2 YENEEA. The CDR3 loop is CASGGGDTQYF. In DNA, the CDR3 is TGTGCCAGCGGCGGGGGAGATACGCAGTATTTT.

The chain has TRBV3-1 and TRBJ2-7, with 11 nucleotides matching TRBD1. The CDR3 covers 16 residues. J gave up 6 bases and V 1 base, and 8 bases lay outside the gene matches. CDR1 is LGHDT and CDR2 is YNNKEL in the germline V gene (reference sequence). Here the CDR3 DNA reads TGTGCCAGCAGCCAAGGTGTTGGACAGGGGGCGTTCGAGCAGTACTTC. It codes for CASSQGVGQGAFEQYF.

The chain links TRBV7-2 to TRBJ2-1, with 12 bases that match TRBD2. After removal of 5 bases from V and 6 bases from J, the junction contained 5 bases not matched to a gene. Germline CDR1 is SGHTA and CDR2 is FQGNSA. The CDR3 has 15 residues. In DNA form, the CDR3 reads TGTGCCAGCAGCCTGAGGACTAGCGGGATCAATGAGCAGTTCTTC. This gives the protein CASSLRTSGINEQFF.

This clonotype was seen many times. The chain uses TRBV6-1 and TRBJ2-3; 10 bases are a match to TRBD2. CDR1 and CDR2 (germline): MNHNS, SASEGT. The V and J ends lost 0 bases and 3 bases, in that order; junction bases with no gene match: 9. This CDR3 comprises 18 residues. The CDR3 nucleotides are TGTGCCAGCAGTGAAGCATTCAGCGGGAGGGTGGGGACAGATACGCAGTATTTT. It specifies CASSEAFSGRVGTDTQYF.

This clonotype appeared a single time. This may stem from a read error, because a much larger clone lies one nucleotide away. Lacking the conserved final phenylalanine or tryptophan, this CDR3 likely reflects a read error. V gene TRBV3-1 combines with J gene TRBJ1-6; D is unresolved. Germline V gene data show CDR1 as LGHDT and CDR2 as YNNKEL (reference sequence). CDR3 size: 14 residues. V lost 4 bases and J 3 bases, leaving 7 bases between the germline ends. CDR3 region: CASSPDGYNSPLHS. The CDR3 DNA is TGTGCCAGCAGCCCAGACGGCTATAATTCACCCCTCCACTCT.

This clonotype was detected many times. This sequence joins TRBV2 and TRBJ2-1; D gene unclear. The CDR3 consists of 11 residues. Germline loops: CDR1 SNHLY, CDR2 FYNNEI. Trimming shortened V by 7 bases and J by 6 bases, and 7 bases separated the two germline ends. CDR3 coding DNA: TGTGCCAGCAATAATCTCAATGAGCAGTTCTTC. Protein sequence: CASNNLNEQFF.

This clonotype appeared many times. The chain carries TRBV7-2 and TRBJ1-2; D is undetermined. With 5 bases removed from V and 2 bases from J, the gap between germline ends came to 15 bases. The germline V gene has CDR1 SGHTA and CDR2 FQGNSA. This CDR3 contains 15 residues. CDR3 region: CASSVTARNNYGYTF. CDR3 bases: TGTGCCAGCAGCGTGACCGCCAGGAACAACTATGGCTACACCTTC.

This clonotype has at least ten counts. The chain joins TRBV24-1 to TRBJ1-2, with 8 nucleotides matching TRBD1. The V gene end was trimmed by 7 bases and the J gene end by 3 bases; junction bases not matched to a gene: 6. Looked up from germline, CDR1 is KGHDR and CDR2 is SFDVKD. There are 14 residues in the CDR3. The CDR3 is CATSQGAGDYGYTF. For the CDR3, the DNA is TGTGCCACCAGCCAGGGGGCGGGGGACTATGGCTACACCTTC.

This chain joins TRBV2 and TRBJ2-3, with D possibly matching TRBD2 (6 bases). V lost 6 bases and J 11 bases, leaving 21 bases between the germline ends. The CDR3 runs 14 residues. The germline V gene encodes CDR1 SNHLY and CDR2 FYNNEI. The CDR3 reads CASSLGRMSNEQYF. Written as DNA, the CDR3 is TGTGCCAGCAGCCTGGGGAGGATGAGTAATGAGCAGTATTTT.

As concerns this clonotype: With a much larger clone just one base away, this may be a read error. The J gene is TRBJ2-7, the V gene TRBV20-1; D ambiguous. Looked up from germline, CDR1 is DFQATT and CDR2 is SNEGSKA (reference sequence). This CDR3 comprises 14 residues. The chain's CDR3 is CSAISASSSSEQYF. In nucleotides, the CDR3 is TGCAGTGCTATATCAGCGTCGAGCTCCTCCGAGCAGTACTTC.

In regard to this clonotype: Lacking the conserved final phenylalanine or tryptophan, this CDR3 likely reflects a read error. The limits of the CDR3 on the DNA are not certain, so only TCRdb's listed CDR3 is given. The rearrangement uses TRBV7-2 and TRBJ2-5. The CDR3 length equals 8 residues, ends included. Germline-derived CDR1 and CDR2 are SGHTA and FQGNSA. Here the CDR3 reads CASSLASG.

This clonotype has ten or more counts. This chain links TRBV28 with TRBJ1-4; tentative D call: TRBD1 (6 bases). Trimming pared 10 bases from V and 8 bases from J, leaving 17 bases between. CDR1 MDHEN and CDR2 SYDVKM come from the germline V gene. The CDR3 extends over 13 amino acids. CDR3 region: CAIGTGAGEKLFF. The CDR3 DNA sequence: TGTGCCATCGGGACGGGGGCTGGAGAAAAACTGTTTTTT.

This chain joins TRBV18 and TRBJ1-5, with 8 bases identical to TRBD1. The CDR3 spans 13 residues. In germline, CDR1 is KGHSH, CDR2 LQKENI. The trim removed 6 bases at V and 12 bases at J, leaving 10 bases unmatched. The CDR3 spells CASSPNQGAFQHF. The CDR3 region has the DNA TGTGCCAGCTCCCCAAACCAGGGGGCATTCCAGCATTTT.

This clonotype came up a few times. Written as DNA, the CDR3 is TGTGCCAGCAGTCACGCTCCGGGAGGTCGCGATGAGCAGTTCTTC. This translates into CASSHAPGGRDEQFF. V usage is TRBV6-6 and J usage is TRBJ2-1; TRBD2 agrees at 7 bases. The CDR3 covers 15 residues. Trimming took 5 bases from V and 8 from J; bases not matched to a gene: 12. Germline V gives CDR1 MNHNY, CDR2 SVGAGI (reference sequence).

This clonotype was seen at least ten times. This rearrangement joins TRBV6-1 to TRBJ2-7, with a tentative D call TRBD1 (6 bases). The CDR3 spans 13 residues. Between the trimmed V and J ends, which lost 7 bases and 0 bases, there was a span of 10 bases. Germline-derived CDR1 and CDR2 are MNHNS and SASEGT. DNA for the CDR3: TGTGCCAGCACCAGGGGTGGCTCCTACGAGCAGTACTTC. It codes for CASTRGGSYEQYF.

This clonotype was counted ten times or more. J is TRBJ1-4 and V is TRBV6-6; weak D call: TRBD1 (6 bases). The CDR3 is 14 residues long. Germline V gene sequence: CDR1 MNHNY, CDR2 SVGAGI (reference sequence). The V and J ends lost 6 bases and 3 bases respectively, with 11 bases between them. The CDR3 nucleotides read TGTGCCAGCAGGCAGGGGTTGGCTAATGAAAAACTGTTTTTT. Its protein product is CASRQGLANEKLFF.

Comments on this clonotype: A read error may account for a junction end that differs from germline. This chain uses TRBV14 with TRBJ2-3, with D tentatively TRBD1 or TRBD2 (5 bases each). This CDR3 region has 14 residues. Germline V gives CDR1 SGHDN, CDR2 FVKESK. For the CDR3, the DNA is TGTGACAGCAGCACCCGAGGGGCGCGGAATGAGCAGTATTTT. Its protein product is CDSSTRGARNEQYF.

This clonotype occurred many times. The rearrangement links TRBV10-1 to TRBJ2-1; TRBD2 matches at 12 bases. The CDR3 has 15 residues. The J segment lost 8 bases and the V segment lost 3 bases, leaving 5 bases of the junction unmatched. Germline CDR1 WNHNN, CDR2 SYGVQD (reference sequence). The chain's CDR3 is CASSDLAGGRYEQFF. CDR3 nucleotide sequence: TGCGCCAGCAGTGATCTAGCGGGAGGGCGTTATGAGCAGTTCTTC.

This clonotype was observed a handful of times. This may be a read error: a much more frequent sequence differs by one nucleotide. The chain couples TRBV19 to TRBJ2-3; D gene unclear. The J call could be wrong; TRBJ1-5 is a better fit for the DNA end. The germline gives CDR1 LNHDA, CDR2 SQIVND (reference sequence). The CDR3 length is 14 residues. Written as DNA, the CDR3 is TGTGCCAGTTCGGCGGGAGTTAACACAGATACGCAGCATTTT. Protein: CASSAGVNTDTQHF.

The CDR3 is CASGFAGRTDTQYF. As DNA, the CDR3 is TGTGCTAGTGGTTTCGCGGGCCGCACAGATACGCAGTATTTT. The chain couples TRBV12-5 to TRBJ2-3, with D possibly being TRBD2 (5 bases). In germline, CDR1 is LGHNT, CDR2 FRNRAP. V shed 3 bases and J shed 1 base, with 8 bases lying between them. The CDR3 extends over 14 amino acids.

The V call is TRBV20-1, the J call TRBJ1-4, with D possibly matching TRBD1 (5 bases). V lost 2 bases to trimming and J lost 6 bases, with 10 bases between them. The CDR3 sequence is 13 residues long. Germline V gene data show CDR1 as DFQATT and CDR2 as SNEGSKA (reference sequence). CDR3 amino acids: CSARRDRDEKLFF. The DNA of the CDR3 is TGCAGTGCTAGAAGGGACCGTGATGAAAAACTGTTTTTT.